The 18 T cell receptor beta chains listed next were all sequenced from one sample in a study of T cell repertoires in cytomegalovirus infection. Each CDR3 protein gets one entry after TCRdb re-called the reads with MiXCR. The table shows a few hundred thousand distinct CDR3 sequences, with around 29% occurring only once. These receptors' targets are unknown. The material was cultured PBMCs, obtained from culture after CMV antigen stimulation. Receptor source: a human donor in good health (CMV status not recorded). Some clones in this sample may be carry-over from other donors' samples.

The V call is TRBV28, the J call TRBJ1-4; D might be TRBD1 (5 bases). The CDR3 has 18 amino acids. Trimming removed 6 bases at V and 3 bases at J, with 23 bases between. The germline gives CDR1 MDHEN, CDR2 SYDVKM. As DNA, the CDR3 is TGTGCCAGCAGCCACAGGACCTTTGGGGCACGGGCTAATGAAAAACTGTTTTTT. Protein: CASSHRTFGARANEKLFF.

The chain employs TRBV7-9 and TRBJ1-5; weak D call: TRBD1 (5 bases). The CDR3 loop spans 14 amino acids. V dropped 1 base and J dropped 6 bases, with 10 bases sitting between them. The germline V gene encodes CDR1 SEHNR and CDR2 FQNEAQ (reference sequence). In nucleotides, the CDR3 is TGTGCCAGCAGCTTAGGAGCGGGGCGTCAGCCCCAGCATTTT. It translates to CASSLGAGRQPQHF.

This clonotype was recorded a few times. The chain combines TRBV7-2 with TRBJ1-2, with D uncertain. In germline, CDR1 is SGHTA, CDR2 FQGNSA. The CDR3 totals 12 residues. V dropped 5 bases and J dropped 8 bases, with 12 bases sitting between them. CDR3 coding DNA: TGTGCCAGCAGCCAGGAGCTGGGCGGCTACACCTTC. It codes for CASSQELGGYTF.

In DNA form, the CDR3 reads TGTGCCAGCTCCGACAGACAAGATCAGCCCCAGCATTTT. This gives the protein CASSDRQDQPQHF. V and J are TRBV6-1 and TRBJ1-5, with a tentative D call TRBD1 (5 bases). This CDR3 has 13 amino acids. V was pared by 8 bases and J by 5 bases, with 13 bases between. Germline assignment: CDR1 MNHNS and CDR2 SASEGT.

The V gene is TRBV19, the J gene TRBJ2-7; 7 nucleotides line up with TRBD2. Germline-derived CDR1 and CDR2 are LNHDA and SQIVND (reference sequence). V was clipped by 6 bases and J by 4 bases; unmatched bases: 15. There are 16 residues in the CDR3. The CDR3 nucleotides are TGTGCCAGTAGCGATCGGGTGGCTAGCGGCAAGTACGAGCAGTACTTC. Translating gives CASSDRVASGKYEQYF.

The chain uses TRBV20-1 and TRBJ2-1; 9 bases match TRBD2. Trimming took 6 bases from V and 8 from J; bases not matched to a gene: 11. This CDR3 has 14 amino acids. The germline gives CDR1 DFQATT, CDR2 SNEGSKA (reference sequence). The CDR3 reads CSAPAVAGEYEQFF. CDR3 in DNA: TGCAGTGCCCCGGCGGTAGCGGGAGAATATGAGCAGTTCTTC.

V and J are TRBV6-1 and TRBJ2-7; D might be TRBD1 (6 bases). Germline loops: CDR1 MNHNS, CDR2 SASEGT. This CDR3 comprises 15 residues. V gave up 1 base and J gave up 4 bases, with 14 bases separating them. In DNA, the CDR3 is TGTGCCAGCAGTGAAGGGATTCAGGGGTGGTACGAGCAGTACTTC. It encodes CASSEGIQGWYEQYF.

The CDR3 DNA is TGTGCCAGCAGCGGAACCAGGGGAGACGACACCTTC. Its translation: CASSGTRGDDTF. The gene calls are TRBV9 and TRBJ1-2; D may be TRBD1 (6 bases). With 3 bases removed from V and 12 bases from J, the gap between germline ends came to 15 bases. This CDR3 comprises 12 residues. Germline loops: CDR1 SGDLS, CDR2 YYNGEE.

The CDR3 DNA follows: TGTGCCAGCAAGGGGGGGGTCACAGATACGCAGTATTTT. Protein sequence: CASKGGVTDTQYF. The rearrangement links TRBV12-3 or TRBV12-4 to TRBJ2-3, with a weak D call TRBD2 (7 bases). The germline V and J ends were trimmed by 7 bases and 2 bases, with 10 bases remaining between them. CDR3 size: 13 residues.

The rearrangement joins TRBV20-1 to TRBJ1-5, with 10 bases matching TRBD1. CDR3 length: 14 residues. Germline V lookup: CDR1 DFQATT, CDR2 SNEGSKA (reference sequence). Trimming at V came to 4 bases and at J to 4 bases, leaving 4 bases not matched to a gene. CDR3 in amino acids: CSATTGGENQPQHF. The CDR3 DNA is TGCAGTGCTACGACAGGGGGCGAAAATCAGCCCCAGCATTTT.

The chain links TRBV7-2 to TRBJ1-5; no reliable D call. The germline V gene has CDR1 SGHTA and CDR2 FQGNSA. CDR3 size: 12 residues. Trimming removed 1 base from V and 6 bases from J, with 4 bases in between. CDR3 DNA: TGTGCCAGCAGCTTAGACGCTCAGCCCCAGCATTTT. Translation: CASSLDAQPQHF.

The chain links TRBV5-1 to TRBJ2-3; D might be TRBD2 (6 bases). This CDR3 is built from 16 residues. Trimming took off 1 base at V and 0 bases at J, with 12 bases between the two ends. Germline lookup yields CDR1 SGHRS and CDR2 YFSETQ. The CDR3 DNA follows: TGCGCCAGCAGCTTGACGGGAAGCGGGAGCACAGATACGCAGTATTTT. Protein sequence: CASSLTGSGSTDTQYF. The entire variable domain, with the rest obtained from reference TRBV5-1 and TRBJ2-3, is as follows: KAGVTQTPRYLIKTRGQQVTLSCSPISGHRSVSWYQQTPGQGLQFLFEYFSETQRNKGNFPGRFSGRQFSNSRSEMNVSTLELGDSALYLCASSLTGSGSTDTQYFGPGTRLTVL.

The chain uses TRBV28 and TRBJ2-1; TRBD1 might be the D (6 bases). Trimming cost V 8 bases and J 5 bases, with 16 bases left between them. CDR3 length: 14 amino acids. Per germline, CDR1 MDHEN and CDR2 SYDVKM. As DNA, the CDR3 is TGTGCCAGCGGGGACCCGACAGGCAACAATGAGCAGTTCTTC. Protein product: CASGDPTGNNEQFF. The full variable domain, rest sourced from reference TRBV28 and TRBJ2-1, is DVKVTQSSRYLVKRTGEKVFLECVQDMDHENMFWYRQDPGLGLRLIYFSYDVKMKEKGDIPEGYSVSREKKERFSLILESASTNQTSMYLCASGDPTGNNEQFFGPGTRLTVL.

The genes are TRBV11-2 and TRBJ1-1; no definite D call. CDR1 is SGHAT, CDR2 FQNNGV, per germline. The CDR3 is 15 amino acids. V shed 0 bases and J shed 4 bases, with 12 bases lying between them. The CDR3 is CASSLDRALGTEAFF. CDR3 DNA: TGTGCCAGCAGCTTAGATAGGGCGTTGGGCACTGAAGCTTTCTTT.

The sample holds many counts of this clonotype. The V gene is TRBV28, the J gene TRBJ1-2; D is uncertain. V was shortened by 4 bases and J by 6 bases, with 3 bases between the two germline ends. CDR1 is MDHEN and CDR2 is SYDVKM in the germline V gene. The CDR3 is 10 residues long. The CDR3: CASSSHGYTF. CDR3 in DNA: TGTGCCAGCAGTTCACATGGCTACACCTTC.

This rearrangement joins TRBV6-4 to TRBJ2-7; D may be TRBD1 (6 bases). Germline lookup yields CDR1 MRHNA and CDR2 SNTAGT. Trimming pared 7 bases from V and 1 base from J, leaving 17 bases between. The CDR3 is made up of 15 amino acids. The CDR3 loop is CASTVIIGQSYEQYF. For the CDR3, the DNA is TGTGCCAGCACCGTAATTATCGGACAGTCCTACGAGCAGTACTTC.

The DNA for the CDR3 is TGTGCCAGCAAATTCCGACTAGCTGGCAATGAGCAGTTCTTC. Residues: CASKFRLAGNEQFF. This chain links TRBV2 with TRBJ2-1, with TRBD2 identical over 7 bases. This CDR3 has 14 amino acids. With 7 bases clipped from V and 6 bases from J, the junction kept 9 bases outside the gene matches. CDR1 is SNHLY, CDR2 FYNNEI, per germline.

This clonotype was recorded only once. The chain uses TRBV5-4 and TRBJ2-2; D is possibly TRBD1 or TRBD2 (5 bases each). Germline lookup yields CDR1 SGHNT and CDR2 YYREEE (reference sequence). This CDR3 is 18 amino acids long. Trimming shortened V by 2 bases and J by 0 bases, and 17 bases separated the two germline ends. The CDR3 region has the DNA TGTGCCAGCAGCTTTGCCCGGGGCGGGCAACCGAACACCGGGGAGCTGTTTTTT. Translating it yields CASSFARGGQPNTGELFF.